Listed below are T cell receptor beta chains from one sample, sequenced in a study of blood T cell repertoires in COVID-19. Clones were read by immunoSEQ multiplex PCR, and TCRdb kept only the in-frame ones, dropping some. The table has 150,000 to 200,000 clones, around nine tenths seen once. Sample: peripheral blood. Every receptor here comes from a man in his 60s with active or convalescent COVID-19. The conserved cysteine and the conserved F or W are not part of the CDR3 here. A D gene is named only where the DNA matches it firmly. For some rows the clone size is stated as once, few or many, or as a class when expanded; others skip it.

j_call clone_size v_call d_call cdr3_aa
TRBJ2-3 once TRBV5-1 TRBD2 ASRSGTSGRRAQNTQY
TRBJ1-4 - TRBV27 TRBD1 ASSSQGAGEKLF
TRBJ1-3 - TRBV6-1 - ASSEGQLSGNTIY
TRBJ2-1 - TRBV21-1 - ASSKDDRAGACNEQF
TRBJ2-7 - TRBV27 - ASSLTAYSYEQY
TRBJ2-3 - TRBV27 TRBD1 ASSRGQEITDTQY
TRBJ2-1 - TRBV18 - ASSPPISRYEQF
TRBJ2-7 once TRBV18 TRBD1 ASSPGTGGSEQY
TRBJ1-1 - TRBV7-9 - ASSLAGRSTEAF
TRBJ2-5 - TRBV9 TRBD1 ASSVARGLETQY
TRBJ1-4 - TRBV2 - ASAGIGATNEKLF
TRBJ1-5 - TRBV5-1 TRBD1 ASSRQGGNQPQH
TRBJ1-2 - TRBV2 - ANGSNYGYT
TRBJ2-3 - TRBV6-2/TRBV6-3 - ASSYPMMTGGRSKDTQY